Presented here are 30 T cell receptor beta chains from one specimen sequenced in a study of blood T cell repertoires in COVID-19. The data were produced by immunoSEQ multiplex PCR, yet TCRdb's version contains in-frame clones alone and is incomplete. The sample lists a few hundred thousand clones; under 85% were seen once. The sequenced sample consisted of peripheral blood. The receptor source for this set is a woman in her twenties or thirties with COVID-19, enrolled during active disease.

The chain has TRBV27 and TRBJ2-2; 10 nucleotides agree with TRBD2. This CDR3 has 17 residues. The V and J ends lost 2 bases and 3 bases, in that order; junction bases with no gene match: 6. The V gene's germline CDR1 is MNHEY and CDR2 SMNVEV (reference sequence). DNA of the CDR3: TGTGCCAGCAGTTTACTACTAGCGGGACGGCACACCGGGGAGCTGTTTTTT. It yields the protein CASSLLLAGRHTGELFF.

This clone has a handful of counts. The V gene is TRBV5-4, the J gene TRBJ1-5; possible D gene TRBD1, 6 bases. The CDR3 has 13 residues. The germline V gene has CDR1 SGHNT and CDR2 YYREEE (reference sequence). The V end lost 4 bases, the J end lost 4 bases, and 9 bases lay between the germline ends. The CDR3 reads CASSQDRNQPQHF. DNA of the CDR3: TGTGCCAGCAGCCAGGACAGAAATCAGCCCCAGCATTTT.

The chain recombines TRBV7-8 with TRBJ1-1, with no clear D. Per the germline V gene, CDR1 is SGHVS and CDR2 is FQNEAQ. The CDR3 is 15 amino acids. The V and J ends lost 5 bases and 4 bases respectively, with 17 bases between them. CDR3 sequence: CASSGARRSGTEAFF. CDR3 DNA: TGTGCCAGCAGCGGAGCCCGCCGGAGCGGCACTGAAGCTTTCTTT.

CDR3: CASSLRQGADIQYF. In DNA, the CDR3 is TGTGCCAGCAGCTTACGACAGGGCGCGGACATTCAGTACTTC. The chain couples TRBV7-9 to TRBJ2-4; 7 bases map to TRBD1. This CDR3 contains 14 residues. V gave up 2 bases and J gave up 8 bases; unmatched junction bases: 6. Germline values: CDR1 SEHNR, CDR2 FQNEAQ (reference sequence).

The rearrangement links TRBV14 to TRBJ1-1; D is undetermined. Germline loops: CDR1 SGHDN, CDR2 FVKESK. V lost 1 base and J lost 10, with 13 bases in between. The CDR3 contains 13 residues. CDR3 sequence: CASSQVTPSGAFF. In DNA form, the CDR3 reads TGTGCCAGCAGCCAAGTTACACCCTCTGGAGCTTTCTTT.

The J gene is TRBJ1-3, the V gene TRBV5-1, with D unresolved. This CDR3 has 14 residues. The V gene's germline CDR1 is SGHRS and CDR2 YFSETQ. Trimming removed 4 bases at V and 4 bases at J, with 12 bases between. This chain's CDR3 is CASSDDKSGNTIYF. The CDR3 nucleotides are TGCGCCAGCAGCGACGACAAGTCCGGAAACACCATATATTTT.

The chain carries TRBV12-3 or TRBV12-4 and TRBJ2-7, with 7 nucleotides matching TRBD1. With 5 bases clipped from V and 9 bases from J, the junction kept 4 bases outside the gene matches. The CDR3 is 11 amino acids. In DNA form, the CDR3 reads TGTGCCAGCAGTCGACAGGGCGGGCAGTACTTC. Its protein product is CASSRQGGQYF.

The chain uses TRBV5-1 and TRBJ1-3, with TRBD1 identical over 8 bases. The CDR3 consists of 14 residues. The germline gives CDR1 SGHRS, CDR2 YFSETQ. The trim removed 0 bases at V and 8 bases at J, leaving 4 bases unmatched. Here the CDR3 reads CASSLDTQGDTIYF. The CDR3 DNA reads as TGCGCCAGCAGCTTGGACACACAGGGGGACACCATATATTTT. Looking up the rest from reference TRBV5-1 and TRBJ1-3 gives the full variable domain: KAGVTQTPRYLIKTRGQQVTLSCSPISGHRSVSWYQQTPGQGLQFLFEYFSETQRNKGNFPGRFSGRQFSNSRSEMNVSTLELGDSALYLCASSLDTQGDTIYFGEGSWLTVV.

The chain has TRBV21-1 and TRBJ2-5; the listed D gene, TRBD2, was not tested against the DNA. TRBV21-1 is an annotated pseudogene. The CDR3 consists of 19 residues. This CDR3 is CASNSKEGLAGGYQETQYF. The CDR3 coding sequence is TGTGCCAGCAACTCAAAGGAGGGACTAGCGGGAGGGTACCAAGAGACCCAGTACTTC.

This sequence joins TRBV10-3 and TRBJ1-3; a weak D match, TRBD1 (5 bases). The CDR3 has 15 residues. The germline CDR1 and CDR2 sequences are ENHRY and SYGVKD. The V gene lost 6 bases and the J gene lost 0 bases, with 12 bases spanning the gap. The CDR3 DNA follows: TGTGCCATCAGCCGAGACAGCAGCTCTGGAAACACCATATATTTT. It codes for CAISRDSSSGNTIYF.

In DNA form, the CDR3 reads TGTGCCACCAGTGATGGGGGACAGGGAGGGAACATTCAGTACTTC. The encoded protein is CATSDGGQGGNIQYF. The V gene is TRBV24-1, the J gene TRBJ2-4; 9 bases are a match to TRBD1. Losses at the gene ends were 3 bases for V and 7 bases for J; bases not matched to a gene: 6. This CDR3 is built from 15 residues. Germline CDR1 and CDR2: KGHDR and SFDVKD.

The rearrangement joins TRBV5-4 to TRBJ2-5; TRBD2 agrees at 14 bases. The CDR3 is made up of 16 amino acids. Germline values: CDR1 SGHNT, CDR2 YYREEE (reference sequence). V was pared by 4 bases and J by 4 bases, with 6 bases of the junction left unmatched. Written as DNA, the CDR3 is TGTGCCAGCAGCCTGGGACTAGCGGGAGCCGGAGAGACCCAGTACTTC. This codes for CASSLGLAGAGETQYF. Full variable domain (outside the CDR3, taken from reference TRBV5-4 and TRBJ2-5): ETGVTQSPTHLIKTRGQQVTLRCSSQSGHNTVSWYQQALGQGPQFIFQYYREEENGRGNFPPRFSGLQFPNYSSELNVNALELDDSALYLCASSLGLAGAGETQYFGPGTRLLVL.

This sequence joins TRBV7-9 and TRBJ1-1; TRBD1 matches 7 bases. CDR3 length: 14 residues. V was clipped by 5 bases and J by 4 bases; unmatched bases: 7. The V gene's germline CDR1 is SEHNR and CDR2 FQNEAQ (reference sequence). The DNA for the CDR3 is TGTGCCAGCAGCGGTAGACAGGGTCCCACTGAAGCTTTCTTT. This encodes CASSGRQGPTEAFF.

This rearrangement joins TRBV7-9 to TRBJ2-7, with TRBD2 identical over 14 bases. Losses at the gene ends were 2 bases for V and 5 bases for J; bases not matched to a gene: 11. Germline CDR1 is SEHNR and CDR2 is FQNEAQ (reference sequence). The CDR3 contains 18 residues. The CDR3 nucleotides are TGTGCCAGCAGCTTACGTCCCGGGACTAGCGGGAGTAGCGACGAGCAGTACTTC. Translating it yields CASSLRPGTSGSSDEQYF.

The chain has TRBV7-6 and TRBJ2-2; tentative D call: TRBD1 (6 bases). Per the germline V gene, CDR1 is SGHVS and CDR2 is FNYEAQ. V was cut by 1 base and J by 1 base, with 13 bases left in between. CDR3 length equals 17 residues. The CDR3 reads CASSLVVLGQNTGELFF. In DNA, the CDR3 is TGTGCCAGCAGCTTAGTTGTTTTGGGACAGAACACCGGGGAGCTGTTTTTT.

This rearrangement joins TRBV3-1 (or the pseudogene TRBV3-2) to TRBJ2-1; 12 nucleotides align to TRBD2. Germline CDR1 reads LGHDT; CDR2 reads YNNKEL (reference sequence). The CDR3 totals 17 residues. Trimming removed 0 bases from V and 8 bases from J; junction bases left unmatched: 8. CDR3 in amino acids: CASSQERLAGELDEQFF. DNA of the CDR3: TGTGCCAGCAGCCAAGAGAGACTAGCGGGAGAATTAGATGAGCAGTTCTTC.

The V call is TRBV7-2, the J call TRBJ1-2, with TRBD1 identical over 9 bases. Germline-derived CDR1 and CDR2 are SGHTA and FQGNSA. The V gene end was trimmed by 4 bases and the J gene end by 6 bases; junction bases not matched to a gene: 6. This CDR3 is built from 14 residues. Here the CDR3 reads CASSSKTGGHGYTF. The DNA for the CDR3 is TGTGCCAGCAGCTCGAAAACAGGGGGCCATGGCTACACCTTC.

Only one count was recorded for this clone. The CDR3 loop is CATRDRSSNQPQHF. In DNA form, the CDR3 reads TGTGCCACCAGAGACAGATCGAGCAATCAGCCCCAGCATTTT. The chain couples TRBV27 to TRBJ1-5; D may be TRBD1 (5 bases). The CDR3 extends over 14 amino acids. The V end lost 10 bases, the J end lost 1 base, and 14 bases lay between the germline ends. Per the germline V gene, CDR1 is MNHEY and CDR2 is SMNVEV (reference sequence).

The V gene is TRBV2, the J gene TRBJ1-2; D remains ambiguous. CDR3 length: 9 amino acids. Trimming removed 6 bases from V and 8 bases from J, with 4 bases in between. The germline V gene has CDR1 SNHLY and CDR2 FYNNEI. In nucleotides, the CDR3 is TGTGCCAGCAGCCGGGGCTACACCTTC. Protein sequence: CASSRGYTF.

The chain links TRBV18 to TRBJ2-7, with D maybe TRBD1 (5 bases). The CDR3 runs to 14 residues. Trimming left V 3 bases short and J 5 bases short, with 14 bases between. Germline CDR1 reads KGHSH; CDR2 reads LQKENI. The CDR3 here is CASSPVRNRNEQYF. For the CDR3, the DNA is TGTGCCAGCTCACCGGTCAGGAACAGGAACGAGCAGTACTTC.

This rearrangement joins TRBV6-5 to TRBJ2-1; 8 bases are shared with TRBD2. The CDR3 extends over 14 amino acids. Germline CDR1 MNHEY, CDR2 SVGAGI. Trimming took 2 bases from V and 5 from J; bases not matched to a gene: 2. The CDR3 sequence is CASSYGGGNNEQFF. The CDR3 DNA reads TGTGCCAGCAGTTACGGCGGGGGGAACAATGAGCAGTTCTTC.

The chain links TRBV4-3 to TRBJ2-3; a weak D match, TRBD1 (5 bases). CDR3 length: 18 residues. The V end was cut by 0 bases, the J end by 0 bases, with 16 bases between. Per the germline V gene, CDR1 is LGHNA and CDR2 is YSLEER. In DNA form, the CDR3 reads TGCGCCAGCAGCCAAGATCCCCAACAGGAGACTAGCACAGATACGCAGTATTTT. Residues: CASSQDPQQETSTDTQYF.

The CDR3 here is CASSRSGDSGQPQHF. As DNA, the CDR3 is TGTGCCAGCAGTCGATCAGGGGATTCAGGTCAGCCCCAGCATTTT. The rearrangement joins TRBV28 to TRBJ1-5; a possible D gene is TRBD1 (6 bases). Per germline, CDR1 MDHEN and CDR2 SYDVKM. This CDR3 contains 15 residues. The ends were cut back, 5 bases at V and 6 bases at J, with 17 bases in the middle.

V and J are TRBV7-3 and TRBJ2-1; D might be TRBD2 (6 bases). The CDR3 is 15 amino acids. Looked up from germline, CDR1 is SGHTA and CDR2 is FQGTGA. The V end was cut by 1 base, the J end by 5 bases, with 12 bases between. CDR3 DNA: TGTGCCAGCAGCTTAAGAGGTCCGGGGGACAATGAGCAGTTCTTC. This translates into CASSLRGPGDNEQFF.

The chain joins TRBV30 to TRBJ1-6; D gene unclear. The CDR3 contains 16 residues. Germline values: CDR1 GTSNPN, CDR2 SVGIG (reference sequence). V was cut by 4 bases and J by 3 bases, with 16 bases left in between. This chain's CDR3 is CAWTSTADYYNSPLHF. The CDR3 bases are TGTGCCTGGACGTCTACAGCTGATTACTATAATTCACCCCTCCACTTT.

The rearrangement joins TRBV27 to TRBJ1-6; 7 nucleotides match TRBD1. This CDR3 has 14 amino acids. Germline CDR1 and CDR2: MNHEY and SMNVEV (reference sequence). V trimming: 6 bases; J trimming: 6 bases; junction bases outside the gene matches: 5. CDR3 nucleotide sequence: TGTGCCAGCAGGCCAGGGGACAGTAATTCACCCCTCCACTTT. Translated, it gives CASRPGDSNSPLHF.

The J gene is TRBJ2-3, the V gene TRBV7-3; the D gene is possibly TRBD1 (7 bases). In germline, CDR1 is SGHTA, CDR2 FQGTGA. The V gene lost 1 base and the J gene lost 6 bases, with 14 bases spanning the gap. This CDR3 is built from 15 residues. CDR3 nucleotides: TGTGCCAGCAGCTTAAATGTGGGGGGACAGGATACGCAGTATTTT. This sequence encodes CASSLNVGGQDTQYF.

The J gene is TRBJ2-7, the V gene TRBV3-1 (or the pseudogene TRBV3-2); D ambiguous. Trimming took off 1 base at V and 2 bases at J, with 12 bases between the two ends. There are 15 residues in the CDR3. The V gene's germline CDR1 is LGHDT and CDR2 YNNKEL (reference sequence). The CDR3 loop reads CASSQVLGPAYEQYF. DNA of the CDR3: TGTGCCAGCAGCCAAGTACTTGGGCCCGCCTACGAGCAGTACTTC.

The chain is built from TRBV7-2 and TRBJ1-4; 7 bases align to TRBD1. The CDR3 has 15 residues. The trim removed 5 bases at V and 7 bases at J, leaving 10 bases unmatched. Germline loops: CDR1 SGHTA, CDR2 FQGNSA. The CDR3 DNA is TGTGCCAGCAGCGGACAGGCTGGGGTTGGTGAAAAACTGTTTTTT. Protein product: CASSGQAGVGEKLFF. Full variable domain (outside the CDR3, taken from reference TRBV7-2 and TRBJ1-4): GAGVSQSPSNKVTEKGKDVELRCDPISGHTALYWYRQSLGQGLEFLIYFQGNSAPDKSGLPSDRFSAERTGGSVSTLTIQRTQQEDSAVYLCASSGQAGVGEKLFFGSGTQLSVL.

Here the CDR3 DNA reads TGTGCCAGCAGGGGGGACAGGGCCCGAAACTATGGCTACACCTTC. Amino acids: CASRGDRARNYGYTF. This rearrangement joins TRBV28 to TRBJ1-2; 9 positions match TRBD1. Germline values: CDR1 MDHEN, CDR2 SYDVKM. The CDR3 extends over 15 amino acids. The ends lost 6 bases at V and 2 bases at J; junction bases unmatched: 7.